This T cell receptor beta chain appears in the sequencing data of a study of blood T cell repertoires in COVID-19. Study-level background: Acute and convalescent COVID-19 specimens originated in the United States, Italy and Spain. In each case, the material was cDNA or gDNA derived from T cells, B-cell-depleted T cells, or PBMCs.

Repertoires were generated with immunoSEQ multiplex PCR, while TCRdb's copy carries only in-frame clones and drops some. The table has fewer than 300,000 clones, about 93% seen once. Enrolled through a virtual design, the participants were between roughly 18 and 100 years of age and came from 24 US areas. Donors in Cohort 3 who had recovered were those with two negative PCRs, healthcare professional clearance, or resolution of their symptoms. Sequencing was done on a sample of PBMCs or T cells enriched from blood (not recorded which). This TCR was sampled from a young woman who had recovered from COVID-19.

The CDR3: CAWGDRRGSPLHF. As DNA, the CDR3 is TGTGCCTGGGGGGACAGGAGAGGTTCACCCCTCCACTTT. The chain couples TRBV30 to TRBJ1-6, with 8 bases matching TRBD1. The junction had 6 bases not matched to a gene; V was cut back by 5 bases and J by 9 bases. This CDR3 is built from 13 residues. Germline V lookup: CDR1 GTSNPN, CDR2 SVGIG (reference sequence).